The clone carrying this T cell receptor (beta chain) was seen once. The CDR3 has 15 residues. V lost 4 bases and J lost 4; bases outside the gene matches: 7. Germline V gene data show CDR1 as SGHNT and CDR2 as YYREEE (reference sequence). The entry originates in a study of blood T cell repertoires in COVID-19. Study-level information: Samples taken during acute and convalescent COVID-19 were collected in the United States, Italy and Spain. PBMCs, B-cell-depleted T cells, or T cells provided the cDNA or gDNA that made up the material.

Original analysis: Reference gene primers were amplified, and this amplification served to estimate nucleated cell counts. This table comes from immunoSEQ multiplex PCR, and its TCRdb copy is limited to in-frame clones, with some not included. V, J and clone size derive from that table, while D and trimming were established from the DNA sequence. Of some 160,000 clones detected, 80% to 90% appear once; the ten largest clones hold roughly 3.2%. The receptor was isolated from a woman in her fifties or sixties with active COVID-19. The source material was peripheral blood. This rearrangement joins TRBV5-4 to TRBJ1-1; 10 nucleotides line up with TRBD1. This CDR3 reads CASSPRQGASTEAFF. CDR3 bases: TGTGCCAGCAGCCCGCGACAGGGGGCGAGCACTGAAGCTTTCTTT.